This TCR beta chain was documented in a study of beta chain features in type 1 diabetes. The study reverse transcribed the entire isolated RNA, so it sequenced expressed TCRB transcripts. The method was immunoSEQ multiplex PCR; TCRdb's version includes in-frame clones alone and lacks a portion of them. This table has 400,000 to 450,000 clones, around 14% appearing once. Points from the study as a whole: Whether TCRB rearrangement is influenced by HLA type went unresolved here. Among type 1 diabetes patients, VDJ junctions had fewer insertions and more deletions.

The authors took one heparinised blood draw, averaging approximately 120 mL, from each donor. Sorting that relied on CD45RO/CCR7/CD25/CD127/CD95/CD27 yielded CD4+ naive, central memory, regulatory and stem cell-like memory cells. The CDR3 length is 12 residues. Trimming cost V 0 bases and J 7 bases, with 6 bases left between them. In germline, CDR1 is SGHRS, CDR2 YFSETQ. This clone was seen more than once but under ten times. What it recognizes is unknown. The sequenced sample was naive CD4+ T cells from blood. The V gene is TRBV5-1, the J gene TRBJ2-3, with D unresolved. The receptor was isolated from a man younger than 40 in good health. The CDR3 loop is CASSLGSNTQYF. The DNA for the CDR3 is TGCGCCAGCAGCTTGGGTAGCAATACGCAGTATTTT.